These T cell receptor beta chains were read from a single sample in a study of cytomegalovirus exposure and HLA in healthy donors. Clones were read by immunoSEQ multiplex PCR, and TCRdb kept only the in-frame ones, dropping some. Found here are some 150,000 clones, 78% of them singletons; the top ten hold roughly 2.8%. Material for sequencing was PBMCs. The receptors shown here come from a male donor in good health and CMV-seronegative. Both conserved end residues are part of each CDR3. A D gene is named only where the DNA matches it firmly. Clone size is shown for a subset of rows, as once, few, many or a class of expanded clone.

CDR3 DNA	CDR3 protein	D gene	clone size	J gene	V gene
TGTGCCAGCAGCGTTCTAGCGGGAGTGGACGAGCAGTACTTC	CASSVLAGVDEQYF	TRBD2	.	TRBJ2-7	TRBV7-3
TGTGCCAGCAGTTACTTGGAGACAGCCGCTGAAAAACTGTTTTTT	CASSYLETAAEKLFF	.	.	TRBJ1-4	TRBV6-6
TGTGCCAGTAGTGCCGCAGGGCACACTGAAGCTTTCTTT	CASSAAGHTEAFF	.	.	TRBJ1-1	TRBV19
TGTGCCAGCAGTCCGGGACAGGGCGGGGAGACCCAGTACTTC	CASSPGQGGETQYF	TRBD1	once	TRBJ2-5	TRBV27
TGTGCCAGCAGCTTGAAACCACAGGGGACCCAGAGCTCCTACGAGCAGTACTTC	CASSLKPQGTQSSYEQYF	TRBD1	few	TRBJ2-7	TRBV5-5
TGTGCCATCAGCAGGGGGCAGGGGGAGACCCAGTACTTC	CAISRGQGETQYF	TRBD1	few	TRBJ2-5	TRBV10-3
TGTGCCAGCAGTTTCCGGGAGGGGTACTACGAGCAGTACTTC	CASSFREGYYEQYF	TRBD2	once	TRBJ2-7	TRBV28
TGTGCCAGCGGATCTAGCTCTGGAAACACCATATATTTT	CASGSSSGNTIYF	.	once	TRBJ1-3	TRBV2
TGTGCCAGAAGCTTGCTGCGGGGCAAAAGCACAGATACGCAGTATTTT	CARSLLRGKSTDTQYF	.	.	TRBJ2-3	TRBV5-3
TGTGCCAGCAGCCAAGTGTGGCGGATGACCTCCTACGAGCAGTACTTC	CASSQVWRMTSYEQYF	.	.	TRBJ2-7	TRBV4-2
TGCGCCAGCAGCCAAGTAGACATGAACACTGAAGCTTTCTTT	CASSQVDMNTEAFF	.	few	TRBJ1-1	TRBV4-1
TGTGCCAGTAGGCCGGGACAGGGACCCGGGGAGCTGTTTTTT	CASRPGQGPGELFF	TRBD1	.	TRBJ2-2	TRBV19